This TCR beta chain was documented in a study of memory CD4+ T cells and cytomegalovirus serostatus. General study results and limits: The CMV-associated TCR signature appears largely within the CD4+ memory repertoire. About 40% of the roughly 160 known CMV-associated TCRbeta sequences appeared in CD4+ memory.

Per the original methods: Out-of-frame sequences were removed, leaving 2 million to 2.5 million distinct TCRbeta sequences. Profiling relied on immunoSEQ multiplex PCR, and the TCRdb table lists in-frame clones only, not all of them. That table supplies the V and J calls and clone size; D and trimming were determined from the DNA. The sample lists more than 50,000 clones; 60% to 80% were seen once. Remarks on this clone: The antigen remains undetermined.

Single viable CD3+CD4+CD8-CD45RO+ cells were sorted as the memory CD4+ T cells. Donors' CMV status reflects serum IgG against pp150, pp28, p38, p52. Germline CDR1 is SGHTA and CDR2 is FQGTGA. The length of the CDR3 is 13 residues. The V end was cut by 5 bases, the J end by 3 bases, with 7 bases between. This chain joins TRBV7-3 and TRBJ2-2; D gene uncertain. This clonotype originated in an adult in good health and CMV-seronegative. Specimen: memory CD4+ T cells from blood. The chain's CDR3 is CASSETDTGELFF. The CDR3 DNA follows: TGTGCCAGCAGCGAAACTGACACCGGGGAGCTGTTTTTT.